These 6 T cell receptor beta chains were sequenced from one sample in a study of OX40 agonist ivuxolimab in advanced cancers. Sequencing was performed with immunoSEQ multiplex PCR; in TCRdb, only in-frame clones are kept and a portion is missing. The table includes fewer than 80,000 clones, more than 75% detected once. Specimen: CD4+ or CD8+ T cells sorted from blood, collected in a trial of the OX40 agonist ivuxolimab. Receptor source: an adult with an advanced solid tumor such as melanoma, head and neck, liver or kidney cancer.

This sequence joins TRBV7-9 and TRBJ2-5, with D possibly TRBD1 on 6 matching bases. The V and J ends lost 5 bases and 2 bases respectively, with 12 bases between them. The CDR3 sequence is 14 residues long. CDR1 is SEHNR and CDR2 is FQNEAQ in the germline V gene (reference sequence). The CDR3 spells CASSRTGRQETQYF. For the CDR3, the DNA is TGTGCCAGCAGCAGAACAGGGCGGCAAGAGACCCAGTACTTC. Together with reference TRBV7-9 and TRBJ2-5, the CDR3 gives the full variable domain: DTGVSQNPRHKITKRGQNVTFRCDPISEHNRLYWYRQTLGQGPEFLTYFQNEAQLEKSRLLSDRFSAERPKGSFSTLEIQRTEQGDSAMYLCASSRTGRQETQYFGPGTRLLVL.

The chain joins TRBV12-5 to TRBJ2-7, with 10 bases matching TRBD1. Germline values: CDR1 LGHNT, CDR2 FRNRAP. The CDR3 is 14 amino acids. J gave up 2 bases and V 6 bases, and 4 bases lay outside the gene matches. CDR3 DNA: TGTGCTAGTGGACATGGGACAGGGGCCTACGAGCAGTACTTC. It specifies CASGHGTGAYEQYF.

In this sample, this clone turned up once. The chain has TRBV28 and TRBJ2-2; 12 nucleotides match TRBD2. V lost 4 bases and J lost 7; bases outside the gene matches: 16. Per the germline V gene, CDR1 is MDHEN and CDR2 is SYDVKM. The CDR3 is 19 amino acids. This CDR3 is CASSSRRWTSGEVGGELFF. The CDR3 nucleotides read TGTGCCAGCAGTTCTCGGCGGTGGACTAGCGGGGAAGTGGGCGGGGAGCTGTTTTTT.

The chain combines TRBV7-2 with TRBJ2-5; the D is unclear. Deletions cut 5 bases from V and 1 base from J, with 8 bases between. The CDR3 covers 13 residues. Germline values: CDR1 SGHTA, CDR2 FQGNSA. The CDR3 here is CASSIGIQETQYF. The CDR3 region has the DNA TGTGCCAGCAGCATAGGTATCCAAGAGACCCAGTACTTC.

The V call is TRBV6-5, the J call TRBJ1-1; maybe TRBD1 (5 bases). This CDR3 has 13 amino acids. Trimming took off 7 bases at V and 10 bases at J, with 19 bases between the two ends. Germline values: CDR1 MNHEY, CDR2 SVGAGI. CDR3 protein: CASTPGGSNVAFF. The DNA of the CDR3 is TGTGCCAGCACCCCGGGGGGAAGTAACGTAGCTTTCTTT.

The chain carries TRBV2 and TRBJ2-1; D uncertain. The V gene lost 4 bases and the J gene lost 2 bases, with 6 bases spanning the gap. The CDR3 sequence is 13 residues long. The V gene's germline CDR1 is SNHLY and CDR2 FYNNEI. The CDR3 DNA sequence: TGTGCCAGCAGTGTGGAGCCCTACAATGAGCAGTTCTTC. It specifies CASSVEPYNEQFF. Complete variable domain (other parts from reference TRBV2 and TRBJ2-1): EPEVTQTPSHQVTQMGQEVILRCVPISNHLYFYWYRQILGQKVEFLVSFYNNEISEKSEIFDDQFSVERPDGSNFTLKIRSTKLEDSAMYFCASSVEPYNEQFFGPGTRLTVL.